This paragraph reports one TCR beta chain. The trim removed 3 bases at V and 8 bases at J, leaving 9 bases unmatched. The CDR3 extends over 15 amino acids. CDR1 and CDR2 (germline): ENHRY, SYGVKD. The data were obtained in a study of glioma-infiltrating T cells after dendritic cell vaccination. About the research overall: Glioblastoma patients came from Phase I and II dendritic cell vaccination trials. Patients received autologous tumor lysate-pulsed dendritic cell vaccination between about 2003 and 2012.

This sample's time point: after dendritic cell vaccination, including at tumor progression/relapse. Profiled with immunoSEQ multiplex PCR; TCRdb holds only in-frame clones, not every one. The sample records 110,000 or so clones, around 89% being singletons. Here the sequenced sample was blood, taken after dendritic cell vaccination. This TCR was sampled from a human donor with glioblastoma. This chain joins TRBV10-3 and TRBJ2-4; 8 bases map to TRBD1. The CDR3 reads CAISDSSGGTDIQYF. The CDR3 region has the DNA TGTGCCATCAGTGATTCATCAGGGGGCACGGACATTCAGTACTTC.